The T cell receptor (beta chain) under discussion was sequenced for a study of T cells after yellow fever vaccination. The V end was cut by 2 bases, the J end by 0 bases, with 11 bases between. The CDR3 contains 16 residues. The germline gives CDR1 MNHEY, CDR2 SVGAGI. This clonotype occurred a few times. The antigen is unknown. They built TCR cDNA with 5'RACE template switching, a step that put in a universal primer site and UMIs. TCRdb independently ran MiXCR on the 5' RACE reads; one entry per CDR3 protein. The sample holds 500,000 to 700,000 distinct CDR3 sequences, 19% seen once. Study-wide points: Among primary-vaccination clones, most reappeared after the booster, at 95% to 96% for CD4 and 88% for CD8.

The rearrangement uses TRBV6-5 and TRBJ2-4, with D hard to call. This TCR was recovered from a man aged 25 to 40 who received the YFV17D yellow fever vaccine. Sequencing used PBMCs, obtained 15 days after the yellow fever booster vaccination. CDR3 amino acids: CASSYAGGVAKNIQYF. Here the CDR3 DNA reads TGTGCCAGCAGTTACGCCGGTGGGGTAGCCAAAAACATTCAGTACTTC.